What follows are 3 T cell receptor beta chains derived from one specimen sequenced in a study of tumor-infiltrating lymphocytes in primary liver carcinoma. Making TCR beta cDNA involved 400 to 600 ng total RNA and a constant-region primer. What produced the TCR beta libraries was three nested multiplex PCR rounds using slightly modified ARM-PCR. Running around 10 cycles apiece, the first two PCR rounds relied on TRBV1-TRBV30 forward primers together with a C-beta reverse primer. From the multiplex PCR reads, TCRdb called clonotypes with MiXCR, one entry per CDR3 protein. The sample lists 25,000 to 35,000 distinct CDR3 sequences, over 60% seen once, with roughly a third in the top ten. Co-extracted RNA and DNA came from roughly 20-30 mg of unsorted bulk tissue. Sequences were obtained from liver tumor tissue from sampling region 5. Subset defined: tumor region T5, tumor centre. The receptor set was obtained from a man in his forties or fifties with primary liver carcinoma and hepatitis B virus infection.

With respect to this clonotype: One end of the junction does not line up with germline, which may come from a read error. This sequence joins TRBV11-2 and TRBJ2-1; 9 nucleotides line up with TRBD2. Looked up from germline, CDR1 is SGHAT and CDR2 is FQNNGV. This CDR3 comprises 16 residues. The DNA of the CDR3 is TGTACCAGCAACTTAGACTTCCTAGCGGGAATGAATGAGCAGCTCTTC. Protein product: CTSNLDFLAGMNEQLF.

This clonotype is a singleton in its sample. Compared with germline, one end of the junction differs, possibly owing to a read error. This rearrangement joins TRBV6-6 to TRBJ2-7; D is perhaps TRBD1 (6 bases). CDR3 length: 14 residues. The germline CDR1 and CDR2 sequences are MNHNY and SVGAGI (reference sequence). This CDR3 is CAIREGHGRPERYF. Here the CDR3 DNA reads TGTGCCATCAGAGAGGGACACGGCAGGCCCGAGCGGTACTTC.

This clonotype has a handful of counts. The V gene is TRBV19, the J gene TRBJ2-2; D not resolved. V was clipped by 7 bases and J by 6 bases, with 12 bases between them. The germline V gene has CDR1 LNHDA and CDR2 SQIVND (reference sequence). The CDR3 runs 13 residues. The CDR3 loop is CASNYGVAGELFF. In DNA, the CDR3 is TGTGCCAGTAATTATGGTGTGGCCGGGGAGCTGTTTTTT.